This TCR beta chain was sequenced in a study of tumor and adjacent non-tumor tissue in lung cancer. In this sample, this clonotype turned up a few times. Its target is unknown. Overall study results and limits: Higher tumor TCR diversity was associated with shorter survival. Top 100 clones took a larger repertoire share in normal lung.

Three rounds of nested PCR, following a modified ARM-PCR protocol, produced the TCRbeta library. TCRdb independently ran MiXCR on the multiplex PCR reads; one entry per CDR3 protein. The sample lists around 40,000 distinct CDR3 sequences; roughly 60% were seen once. This sample's RNA came from whole unsorted tissue. More than 3 cm separated this lung sample from the edge of the tumor. Chemotherapy-naive patients with new lung cancer underwent thoracic surgery in China, August–late 2014. In germline, CDR1 is MNHEY, CDR2 SMNVEV (reference sequence). The CDR3 is made up of 13 amino acids. Trimming removed 10 bases from V and 6 bases from J, with 16 bases in between.

The receptor comes from a man aged 50-60 years with non-small cell lung cancer. Sequenced material: distant non-tumor lung tissue. The chain recombines TRBV27 with TRBJ1-5, with D uncertain. For the CDR3, the DNA is TGTGCCACCGCCCGGGAAGCGGGTCAGCCCCAGCATTTT. Encoded protein: CATAREAGQPQHF.